The clone carrying this T cell receptor (beta chain) was counted only a few times. The participants were between about 18 and 95 years old and came from roughly 24 US areas. Clinical histories supplied by participants themselves formed the basis of cohort assignment. The data originate from a study of blood T cell repertoires in COVID-19. Study-wide context: Acute-phase and convalescent COVID-19 samples originated in the United States, Italy and Spain.

Using immunoSEQ multiplex PCR, the repertoire was profiled, and TCRdb retains in-frame clones only, with some absent. The data show fewer than 350,000 clones, 89% seen once. Sequenced material: PBMCs or T cells enriched from blood (not recorded which). The clonotype comes from a man aged 55 to 70 who had recovered from COVID-19.

The CDR3 DNA follows: TGTGCCAGCAGTTATCACGAGGGGGTGGCAGATACGCAGTATTTT. Translation gives CASSYHEGVADTQYF. The chain combines TRBV6-5 with TRBJ2-3; TRBD1 is a possible D gene (6 bases). From germline, CDR1 is MNHEY and CDR2 SVGAGI. The CDR3 is 15 residues long. The V end was cut by 3 bases, the J end by 4 bases, with 14 bases between.